This entry lists 18 T cell receptor beta chains sequenced from one sample in a study of OX40 agonist ivuxolimab in advanced cancers. The repertoire was sequenced with immunoSEQ multiplex PCR; TCRdb's copy has only in-frame clones and lacks some. The sample holds tens of thousands of clones, less than 90% seen once. The material was CD4+ or CD8+ T cells sorted from blood, obtained in a trial of the OX40 agonist ivuxolimab. The receptors come from an adult with an advanced solid tumor such as melanoma, head and neck, liver or kidney cancer.

This clone was observed a handful of times. V is TRBV4-2 and J is TRBJ2-7; perhaps TRBD1 as D (6 bases). V lost 1 base and J 5 bases, leaving 12 bases between the germline ends. CDR3 length: 14 amino acids. Germline loops: CDR1 LGHNA, CDR2 YNFKEQ. The CDR3 nucleotides read TGTGCCAGCAGCCAAGGGGGGCTACAGGACGAGCAGTACTTC. It is translated as CASSQGGLQDEQYF.

The chain links TRBV15 to TRBJ1-4; D not resolved. Germline V gene lookup returns CDR1 LNHNV and CDR2 YYDKDF (reference sequence). Trimming cost V 6 bases and J 0 bases, with 11 bases left between them. The CDR3 contains 15 residues. CDR3 sequence (DNA): TGTGCCACCAGAGGACGTCGGGCAACTAATGAAAAACTGTTTTTT. Its protein product is CATRGRRATNEKLFF.

With respect to this clone: Its ends do not fully match the called genes, so a read error is possible. The gene calls are TRBV6-1 and TRBJ2-3; TRBD2 agrees at 11 bases. Germline CDR1 MNHNS, CDR2 SASEGT. The CDR3 sequence is 16 residues long. DNA for the CDR3: TGTGTCAGCAGTGTGCTAGCGGGAGGATCGACAGATACGCAGTATTTT. This gives the protein CVSSVLAGGSTDTQYF.

The CDR3 region is CASSLEYYEQYF. The CDR3 DNA sequence: TGTGCCAGCAGCTTAGAATATTACGAGCAGTACTTC. This chain links TRBV11-2 with TRBJ2-7; no definite D call. The CDR3 sequence is 12 residues long. Between the trimmed V and J ends, which lost 0 bases and 4 bases, there was a span of 4 bases. Germline V gene lookup returns CDR1 SGHAT and CDR2 FQNNGV.

This clone was detected only a few times. The chain couples TRBV29-1 to TRBJ2-3; no clear D. CDR3 length equals 12 residues. Trimming stripped 5 bases from V and 5 bases from J, with 11 bases between. Germline assignment: CDR1 SQVTM and CDR2 ANQGSEA. The CDR3 sequence is CSVWERGDTQYF. The CDR3 bases are TGCAGCGTTTGGGAACGTGGAGATACGCAGTATTTT.

V usage is TRBV19 and J usage is TRBJ2-1, with 12 bases lining up with TRBD2. The trim removed 1 base at V and 9 bases at J, leaving 4 bases unmatched. The CDR3 is made up of 15 amino acids. The germline V gene encodes CDR1 LNHDA and CDR2 SQIVND (reference sequence). CDR3 residues: CASSIGASGGGEQFF. CDR3 DNA sequence: TGTGCCAGTAGTATAGGCGCTAGCGGGGGGGGTGAGCAGTTCTTC.

The chain carries TRBV11-2 and TRBJ2-1; D call uncertain. CDR3 length equals 14 residues. V was pared by 2 bases and J by 4 bases, with 9 bases between. Germline V gene lookup returns CDR1 SGHAT and CDR2 FQNNGV. CDR3 loop: CASSLYSLYNEQFF. The CDR3 coding sequence is TGTGCCAGCAGCTTATACTCCCTATACAATGAGCAGTTCTTC.

The V call is TRBV10-2, the J call TRBJ2-1; 9 nucleotides agree with TRBD2. The CDR3 contains 17 residues. Germline V CDR1 and CDR2: WSHSY, SAAADI. V lost 3 bases to trimming and J lost 9 bases; unmatched junction nucleotides: 15. This CDR3 reads CASSDFSGGLTQFEQFF. The CDR3, as DNA: TGCGCCAGCAGTGATTTCAGCGGGGGGTTAACACAATTTGAGCAGTTCTTC.

Turning to this clone: This same CDR3 is encoded by further DNA sequences in the sample. The chain employs TRBV10-2 and TRBJ1-1; D is ambiguous. The CDR3 has 12 residues. The V end lost 6 bases, the J end lost 5 bases, and 10 bases lay between the germline ends. The germline V gene has CDR1 WSHSY and CDR2 SAAADI. Here the CDR3 DNA reads TGCGCCAGCAGGGCCAGAGGGACTGAAGCTTTCTTT. Amino acid sequence: CASRARGTEAFF.

A single count supports this clone. The chain has TRBV2 and TRBJ1-1; D is unclear. V gave up 0 bases and J gave up 10 bases, with 6 bases separating them. Germline V gives CDR1 SNHLY, CDR2 FYNNEI. The CDR3 length is 11 residues. CDR3 in amino acids: CASSEAIPAFF. CDR3 DNA: TGTGCCAGCAGTGAAGCAATCCCAGCTTTCTTT.

The chain has TRBV9 and TRBJ2-3; tentatively, D is TRBD1 (6 bases). V lost 3 bases, J lost 3 bases, and 11 bases lay in between. Germline V gene data show CDR1 as SGDLS and CDR2 as YYNGEE. This CDR3 spans 14 amino acids. The CDR3 sequence is CASSGTTGTDTQYF. In DNA form, the CDR3 reads TGTGCCAGCAGCGGAACGACAGGTACAGATACGCAGTATTTT.

The CDR3 DNA reads TGTGCCAGTACCAGAGGAGGAGAGAATAGCGGGGCGGGGTCCTACAATGAGCAGTTCTTC. Residues: CASTRGGENSGAGSYNEQFF. The chain uses TRBV19 and TRBJ2-1, with 8 bases aligning to TRBD2. The trim removed 7 bases at V and 1 base at J, leaving 21 bases unmatched. The germline V gene encodes CDR1 LNHDA and CDR2 SQIVND (reference sequence). The CDR3 length is 20 residues.

This clone was found once. This rearrangement joins TRBV27 to TRBJ1-6; tentative D call: TRBD1 (5 bases). V lost 4 bases, J lost 3 bases, and 10 bases lay in between. CDR3 length: 15 residues. Germline V gene data show CDR1 as MNHEY and CDR2 as SMNVEV (reference sequence). This CDR3 is CASSSSGGYNSPLHF. The CDR3 bases are TGTGCCAGCAGTTCCTCCGGGGGCTATAATTCACCCCTCCACTTT.

Only one count was recorded for this clone. This chain connects TRBV29-1 to TRBJ2-1; 15 bases map to TRBD2. V lost 6 bases to trimming and J lost 0 bases; unmatched junction nucleotides: 15. In germline, CDR1 is SQVTM, CDR2 ANQGSEA. The CDR3 consists of 20 residues. CDR3 protein: CSVKGLPGTSGRSSYNEQFF. CDR3 nucleotides: TGCAGCGTCAAAGGCCTCCCGGGGACTAGCGGGAGGAGCTCCTACAATGAGCAGTTCTTC.

The genes are TRBV14 and TRBJ1-3, with unresolved D. Deletions cut 1 base from V and 2 bases from J, with 3 bases between. The CDR3 is made up of 13 amino acids. The germline gives CDR1 SGHDN, CDR2 FVKESK. The CDR3 sequence is CASSQGAGNTIYF. The CDR3 coding sequence is TGTGCCAGCAGCCAAGGGGCTGGAAACACCATATATTTT.

The V call is TRBV9, the J call TRBJ2-5; D is unclear. The DNA end is a closer match to TRBJ2-7, so the J assignment may be wrong. CDR3 length: 11 amino acids. Germline V lookup: CDR1 SGDLS, CDR2 YYNGEE. As DNA, the CDR3 is TGTGCCAGCAGTTCTTCCTACGAGCAGTACTTC. This gives the protein CASSSSYEQYF.

The chain combines TRBV11-3 with TRBJ2-1; D possibly uses TRBD1 or TRBD2 (5 bases each). CDR1 is SGHNT, CDR2 YENEEA, per germline. V lost 5 bases to trimming and J lost 7 bases, with 18 bases between them. The CDR3 length is 15 residues. The CDR3 DNA sequence: TGTGCCAGCAGCGGTCGGTCACGGGGCTTAAATGAGCAGTTCTTC. Protein product: CASSGRSRGLNEQFF.

A single count supports this clone. The genes are TRBV4-1 and TRBJ1-1; unclear D gene. V lost 0 bases, J lost 6 bases, and 20 bases lay in between. The CDR3 sequence is 17 residues long. Looked up from germline, CDR1 is MGHRA and CDR2 is YSYEKL. The CDR3 loop reads CASSQDGHGSGFSEAFF. For the CDR3, the DNA is TGCGCCAGCAGCCAAGATGGGCACGGTTCCGGGTTTTCTGAAGCTTTCTTT.